A selection of T cell receptor beta chains follows, all from one sample in a study of blood T cell repertoires in COVID-19. The repertoire was sequenced with immunoSEQ multiplex PCR; TCRdb's copy has only in-frame clones and lacks some. The sample comprises roughly 310,000 clones, about nine tenths of which are singletons, and roughly 2.9% rests with the top ten. The sample comprised peripheral blood. Source of these receptors: a woman aged 25 to 39 with COVID-19, enrolled during active disease. Both conserved end residues are part of each CDR3. The D gene is left open where the match is weak. Where a row states a size, it is once, few, many or the class of an expanded clone; other rows omit it.

clone_size d_call j_call v_call cdr3_aa cdr3_nt
. . TRBJ1-4 TRBV29-1 CSARTGEKLFF TGCAGCGCTCGAACAGGCGAAAAACTGTTTTTT
. . TRBJ1-1 TRBV6-6 CASSYLGGGGGAEAFF TGTGCCAGCAGTTACCTCGGTGGGGGGGGAGGTGCTGAAGCTTTCTTT
. . TRBJ1-5 TRBV27 CASSLSGVNQPQHF TGTGCCAGCAGTTTATCGGGAGTCAATCAGCCCCAGCATTTT
few . TRBJ2-7 TRBV27 CASSPYTGPRTYEQYF TGTGCCAGCAGTCCTTATACAGGGCCGAGAACCTACGAGCAGTACTTC
. TRBD2 TRBJ2-1 TRBV19 CASSMTASGTSYNEQFF TGTGCCAGTAGTATGACAGCTAGCGGGACATCCTACAATGAGCAGTTCTTC
. . TRBJ1-3 TRBV7-9 CASNSPGNTIYF TGTGCCAGCAATAGTCCTGGAAACACCATATATTTT
. . TRBJ1-1 TRBV19 CASSIMVANTEAFF TGTGCCAGTAGTATAATGGTGGCGAACACTGAAGCTTTCTTT
. TRBD1 TRBJ1-4 TRBV27 CASTRTGQAEKLFF TGTGCCAGCACCAGGACAGGGCAGGCTGAAAAACTGTTTTTT
. . TRBJ2-2 TRBV11-2 CASSPRASPGGELFF TGTGCCAGCAGCCCCCGAGCTTCCCCCGGCGGGGAGCTGTTTTTT
once TRBD2 TRBJ2-5 TRBV9 CASSEGPQTSVEETQYF TGTGCCAGCAGCGAGGGCCCTCAAACTAGCGTCGAAGAGACCCAGTACTTC
. TRBD1 TRBJ2-3 TRBV19 CASSIDRQGPHTDTQYF TGTGCCAGTAGTATAGATAGACAGGGGCCTCACACAGATACGCAGTATTTT
. TRBD2 TRBJ2-3 TRBV24-1 CATSEGVGGADTQYF TGTGCCACCAGTGAAGGCGTGGGGGGGGCAGATACGCAGTATTTT